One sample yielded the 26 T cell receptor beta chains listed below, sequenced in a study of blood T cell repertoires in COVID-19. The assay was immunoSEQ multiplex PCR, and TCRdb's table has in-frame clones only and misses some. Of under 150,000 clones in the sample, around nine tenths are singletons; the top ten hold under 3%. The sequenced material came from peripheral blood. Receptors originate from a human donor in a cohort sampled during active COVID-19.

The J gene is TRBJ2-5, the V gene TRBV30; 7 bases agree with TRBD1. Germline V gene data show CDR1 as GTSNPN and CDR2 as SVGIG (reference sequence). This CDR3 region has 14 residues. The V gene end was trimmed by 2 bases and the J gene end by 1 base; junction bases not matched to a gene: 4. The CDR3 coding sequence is TGTGCCTGGAGTCAGACAGGGACCCAAGAGACCCAGTACTTC. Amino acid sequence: CAWSQTGTQETQYF.

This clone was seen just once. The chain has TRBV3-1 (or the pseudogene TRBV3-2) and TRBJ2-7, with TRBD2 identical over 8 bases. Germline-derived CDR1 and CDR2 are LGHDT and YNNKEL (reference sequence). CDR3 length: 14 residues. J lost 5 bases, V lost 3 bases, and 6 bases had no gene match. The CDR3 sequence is CASSQGPGGDEQYF. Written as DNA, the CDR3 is TGTGCCAGCAGCCAGGGACCCGGGGGGGACGAGCAGTACTTC.

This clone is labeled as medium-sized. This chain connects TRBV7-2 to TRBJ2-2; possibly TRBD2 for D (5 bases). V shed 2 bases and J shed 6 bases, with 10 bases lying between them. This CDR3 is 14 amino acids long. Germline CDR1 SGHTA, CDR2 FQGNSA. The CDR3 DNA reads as TGTGCCAGCAGCTTATCGGGAAATCCCGGGGAGCTGTTTTTT. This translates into CASSLSGNPGELFF. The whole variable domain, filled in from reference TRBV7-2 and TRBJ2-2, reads GAGVSQSPSNKVTEKGKDVELRCDPISGHTALYWYRQSLGQGLEFLIYFQGNSAPDKSGLPSDRFSAERTGGSVSTLTIQRTQQEDSAVYLCASSLSGNPGELFFGEGSRLTVL.

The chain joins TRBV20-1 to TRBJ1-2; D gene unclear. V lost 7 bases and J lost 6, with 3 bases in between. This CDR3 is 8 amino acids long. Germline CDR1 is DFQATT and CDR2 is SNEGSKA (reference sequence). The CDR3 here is CSDNGYTF. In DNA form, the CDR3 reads TGCAGTGATAATGGCTACACCTTC.

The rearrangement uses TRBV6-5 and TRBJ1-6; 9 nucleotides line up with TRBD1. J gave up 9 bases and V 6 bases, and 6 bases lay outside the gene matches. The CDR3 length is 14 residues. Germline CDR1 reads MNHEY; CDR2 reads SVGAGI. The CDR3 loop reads CASRNTGGLSPLHF. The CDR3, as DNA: TGTGCCAGCAGAAATACAGGGGGCCTTTCACCCCTCCACTTT.

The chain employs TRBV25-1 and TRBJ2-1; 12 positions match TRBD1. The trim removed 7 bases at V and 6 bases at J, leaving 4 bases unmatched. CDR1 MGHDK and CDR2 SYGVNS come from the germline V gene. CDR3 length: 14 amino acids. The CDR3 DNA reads TGTGCCAGCATAGGGGACAGGGGGCGCAATGAGCAGTTCTTC. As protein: CASIGDRGRNEQFF.

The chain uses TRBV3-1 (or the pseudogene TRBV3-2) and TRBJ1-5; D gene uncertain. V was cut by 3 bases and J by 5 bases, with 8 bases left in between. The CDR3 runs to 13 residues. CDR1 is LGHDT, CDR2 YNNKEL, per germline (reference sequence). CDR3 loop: CASSQGVHQPQHF. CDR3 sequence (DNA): TGTGCCAGCAGCCAGGGAGTCCATCAGCCCCAGCATTTT.

In DNA, the CDR3 is TGTGCCAGCAGCTTAACCCTGAGGCCCCGACCCCGCCTCCCAGGGGACAACGAGCAGTACTTC. Amino acids: CASSLTLRPRPRLPGDNEQYF. This chain links TRBV7-3 with TRBJ2-7, with a weak D call TRBD1 (6 bases). Germline V gene lookup returns CDR1 SGHTA and CDR2 FQGTGA. The CDR3 runs 21 residues. V was cut by 0 bases and J by 5 bases, with 32 bases left in between.

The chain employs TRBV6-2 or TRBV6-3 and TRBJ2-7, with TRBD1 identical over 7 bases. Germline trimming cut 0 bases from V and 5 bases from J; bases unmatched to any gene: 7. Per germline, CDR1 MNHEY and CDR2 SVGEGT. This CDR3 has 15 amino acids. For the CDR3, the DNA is TGTGCCAGCAGTTACTCAGCGACAGGGTCTGACGAGCAGTACTTC. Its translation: CASSYSATGSDEQYF.

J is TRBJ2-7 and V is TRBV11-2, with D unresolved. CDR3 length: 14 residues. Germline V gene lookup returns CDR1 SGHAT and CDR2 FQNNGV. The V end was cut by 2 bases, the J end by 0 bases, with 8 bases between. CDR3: CASSLWADSYEQYF. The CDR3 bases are TGTGCCAGCAGCTTATGGGCAGACTCCTACGAGCAGTACTTC.

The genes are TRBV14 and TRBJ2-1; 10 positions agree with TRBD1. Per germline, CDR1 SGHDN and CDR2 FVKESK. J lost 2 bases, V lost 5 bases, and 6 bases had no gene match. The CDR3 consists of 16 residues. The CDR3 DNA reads TGTGCCAGCAGCTTCCGACAGGGGGCCCCCTACAATGAGCAGTTCTTC. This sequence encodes CASSFRQGAPYNEQFF.

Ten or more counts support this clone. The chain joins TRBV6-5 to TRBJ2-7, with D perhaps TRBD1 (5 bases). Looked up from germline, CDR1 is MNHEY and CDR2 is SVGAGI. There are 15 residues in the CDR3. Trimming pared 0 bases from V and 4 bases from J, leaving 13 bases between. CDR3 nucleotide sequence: TGTGCCAGCAGTTACTCGAAGACGTCAGGGTACGAGCAGTACTTC. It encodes CASSYSKTSGYEQYF.

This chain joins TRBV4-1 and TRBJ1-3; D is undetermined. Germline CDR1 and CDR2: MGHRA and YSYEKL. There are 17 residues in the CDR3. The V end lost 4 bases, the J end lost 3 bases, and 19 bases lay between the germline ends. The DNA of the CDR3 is TGCGCCAGCAGCCCCCAAGTAGTGTCAGGCTATGGAAACACCATATATTTT. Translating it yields CASSPQVVSGYGNTIYF.

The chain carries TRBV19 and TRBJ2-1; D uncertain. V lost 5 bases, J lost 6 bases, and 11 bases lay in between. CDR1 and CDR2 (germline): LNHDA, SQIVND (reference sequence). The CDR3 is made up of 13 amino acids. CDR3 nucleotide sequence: TGTGCCAGTAGTGAGCCGAGAATCAATGAGCAGTTCTTC. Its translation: CASSEPRINEQFF.

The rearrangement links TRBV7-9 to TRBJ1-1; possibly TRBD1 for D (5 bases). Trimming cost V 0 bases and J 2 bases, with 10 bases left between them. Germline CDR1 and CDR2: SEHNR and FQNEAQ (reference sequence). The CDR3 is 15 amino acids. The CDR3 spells CASSLAGGRNTEAFF. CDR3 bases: TGTGCCAGCAGCTTAGCGGGGGGAAGAAACACTGAAGCTTTCTTT. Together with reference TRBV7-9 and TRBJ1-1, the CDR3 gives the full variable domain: DTGVSQNPRHKITKRGQNVTFRCDPISEHNRLYWYRQTLGQGPEFLTYFQNEAQLEKSRLLSDRFSAERPKGSFSTLEIQRTEQGDSAMYLCASSLAGGRNTEAFFGQGTRLTVV.

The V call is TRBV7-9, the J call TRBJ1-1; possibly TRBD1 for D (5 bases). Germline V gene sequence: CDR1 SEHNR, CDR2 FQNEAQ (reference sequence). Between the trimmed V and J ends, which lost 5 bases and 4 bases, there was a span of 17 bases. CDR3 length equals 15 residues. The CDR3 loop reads CASSRVYPGPTEAFF. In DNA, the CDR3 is TGTGCCAGCAGCCGAGTGTATCCAGGGCCCACTGAAGCTTTCTTT.

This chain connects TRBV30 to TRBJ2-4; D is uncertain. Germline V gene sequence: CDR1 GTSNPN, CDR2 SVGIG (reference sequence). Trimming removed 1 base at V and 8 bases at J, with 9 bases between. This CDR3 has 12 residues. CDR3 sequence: CAWSDQSDIQYF. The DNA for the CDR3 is TGTGCCTGGAGTGACCAATCGGACATTCAGTACTTC.

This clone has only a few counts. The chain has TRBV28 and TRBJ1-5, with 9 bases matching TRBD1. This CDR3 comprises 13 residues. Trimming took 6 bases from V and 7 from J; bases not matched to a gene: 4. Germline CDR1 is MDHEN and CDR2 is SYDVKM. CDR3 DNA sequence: TGTGCCAGCAGGGGACAGGGCGAACAGCCCCAGCATTTT. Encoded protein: CASRGQGEQPQHF. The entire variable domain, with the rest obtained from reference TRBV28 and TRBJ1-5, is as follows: DVKVTQSSRYLVKRTGEKVFLECVQDMDHENMFWYRQDPGLGLRLIYFSYDVKMKEKGDIPEGYSVSREKKERFSLILESASTNQTSMYLCASRGQGEQPQHFGDGTRLSIL.

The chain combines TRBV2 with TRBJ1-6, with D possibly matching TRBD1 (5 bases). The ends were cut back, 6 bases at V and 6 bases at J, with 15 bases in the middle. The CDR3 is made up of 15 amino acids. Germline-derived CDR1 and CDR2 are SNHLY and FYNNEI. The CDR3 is CASRGLRQLNSPLHF. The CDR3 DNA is TGTGCCAGCAGGGGGCTTAGACAGCTTAATTCACCCCTCCACTTT.

The CDR3 region has the DNA TGTGCCAGCAGCCAAACGGGACAGGGATCCTACGAGCAGTACTTC. Protein: CASSQTGQGSYEQYF. This chain connects TRBV14 to TRBJ2-7, with 9 bases matching TRBD1. CDR3 length equals 15 residues. The trim removed 2 bases at V and 1 base at J, leaving 3 bases unmatched. Per germline, CDR1 SGHDN and CDR2 FVKESK.

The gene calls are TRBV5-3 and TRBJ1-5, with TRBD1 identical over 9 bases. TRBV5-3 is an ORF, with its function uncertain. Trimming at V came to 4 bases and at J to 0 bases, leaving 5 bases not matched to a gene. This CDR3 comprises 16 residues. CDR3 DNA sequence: TGTGCCAGAAGCCCTGGGACAGGGCATAGCAATCAGCCCCAGCATTTT. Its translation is CARSPGTGHSNQPQHF.

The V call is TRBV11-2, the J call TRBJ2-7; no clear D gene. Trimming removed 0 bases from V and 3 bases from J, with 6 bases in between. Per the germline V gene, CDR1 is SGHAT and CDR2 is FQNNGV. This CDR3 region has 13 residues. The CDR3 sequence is CASSLDLFYEQYF. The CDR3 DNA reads TGTGCCAGCAGCTTAGACTTGTTCTACGAGCAGTACTTC.

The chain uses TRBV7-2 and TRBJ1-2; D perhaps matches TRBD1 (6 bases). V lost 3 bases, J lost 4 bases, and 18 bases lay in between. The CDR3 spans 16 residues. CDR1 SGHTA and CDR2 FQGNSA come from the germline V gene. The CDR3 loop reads CASSFGLPGQGYGYTF. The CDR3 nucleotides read TGTGCCAGCAGCTTCGGTTTGCCGGGACAAGGCTATGGCTACACCTTC.

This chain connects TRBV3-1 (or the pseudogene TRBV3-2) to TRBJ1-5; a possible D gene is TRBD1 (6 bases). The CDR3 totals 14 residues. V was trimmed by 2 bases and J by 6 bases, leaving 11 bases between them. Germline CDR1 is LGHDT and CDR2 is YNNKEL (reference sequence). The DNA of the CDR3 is TGTGCCAGCAGCCAAAACCCAGGGGTTCAGCCCCAGCATTTT. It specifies CASSQNPGVQPQHF.

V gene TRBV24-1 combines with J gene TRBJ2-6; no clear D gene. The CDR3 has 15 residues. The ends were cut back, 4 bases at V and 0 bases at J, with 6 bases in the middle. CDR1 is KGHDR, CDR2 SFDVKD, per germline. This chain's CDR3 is CATSDHSSGANVLTF. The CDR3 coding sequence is TGTGCCACCAGTGACCATAGCTCTGGGGCCAACGTCCTGACTTTC.

The CDR3 loop is CATSRERTATGELFF. DNA of the CDR3: TGTGCCACCAGCAGAGAGAGGACAGCTACCGGGGAGCTGTTTTTT. The rearrangement joins TRBV15 to TRBJ2-2; tentatively, D is TRBD1 (6 bases). Trimming left V 0 bases short and J 5 bases short, with 10 bases between. The germline V gene has CDR1 LNHNV and CDR2 YYDKDF (reference sequence). The CDR3 length is 15 residues.